Given below is one T cell receptor beta chain in context. The antigen is not known. This entry is derived from a study of cytomegalovirus exposure and HLA in healthy donors. This CDR3 has 12 residues. CDR1 and CDR2 from the germline V gene are LNHDA and SQIVND (reference sequence). Trimming cost V 6 bases and J 4 bases, with 9 bases left between them. Whole-study findings and limits: For cytomegalovirus status, the classifier reportedly gave diagnoses with high specificity and sensitivity.

PCR amplification relied on 60 Vbeta primers (plus 13 Jbeta primers). Profiled with immunoSEQ multiplex PCR; TCRdb holds only in-frame clones, not every one. The sample includes 100,000 to 150,000 clones, around 70% of them seen just once. The sequenced sample was PBMCs. This receptor was obtained from a woman aged 40 to 50 in good health and CMV-seropositive. The gene calls are TRBV19 and TRBJ1-2; D might be TRBD1 (5 bases). The CDR3 sequence: CASRTDIYGYTF. Here the CDR3 DNA reads TGTGCCAGTAGGACAGACATCTATGGCTACACCTTC.